A selection of T cell receptor beta chains follows, all from one sample in a study of CD8+ T cells in alopecia areata. Sequencing used immunoSEQ multiplex PCR; TCRdb keeps in-frame clones, though not all of them. This sample carries more than 95,000 clones, 41% of them seen once, and the ten largest clones take roughly 1.3%. Sequenced material: CD4+ T cells sorted from blood. These receptors were collected from a human donor with alopecia areata. Each CDR3 is given with its conserved first and last residue. A D gene is named only where the DNA matches it firmly. The size field is filled for only some rows; it gives once, few, many or a size class.

abundance: NA; v_gene: TRBV5-1; j_gene: TRBJ2-7; d_gene: NA; CDR3nt: TGCGCCAGCAGCTTGTGGCAGAGCTCCTACGAGCAGTACTTC; CDR3aa: CASSLWQSSYEQYF
abundance: NA; v_gene: TRBV18; j_gene: TRBJ2-3; d_gene: TRBD2; CDR3nt: TGTGCCAGCTCACCATCTAGCGGGAGCCTAGATACGCAGTATTTT; CDR3aa: CASSPSSGSLDTQYF
abundance: NA; v_gene: TRBV11-2; j_gene: TRBJ2-3; d_gene: TRBD1; CDR3nt: TGTGCCAGCAGCCAAGGGACAGGGAGTACGCAGTATTTT; CDR3aa: CASSQGTGSTQYF
abundance: few; v_gene: TRBV29-1; j_gene: TRBJ1-1; d_gene: NA; CDR3nt: TGCAGCGTTGAGCGAAGGGACAAGTGGACTGAAGCTTTCTTT; CDR3aa: CSVERRDKWTEAFF
abundance: NA; v_gene: TRBV4-2; j_gene: TRBJ2-7; d_gene: NA; CDR3nt: TGTGCCAGCAGCCAAGAAGGAGGGGCCCAGCGGGAGCAGTACTTC; CDR3aa: CASSQEGGAQREQYF
abundance: NA; v_gene: TRBV10-2; j_gene: TRBJ1-2; d_gene: NA; CDR3nt: TGCGCCAGCAGCCCCGGGAGGCACTATGGCTACACCTTC; CDR3aa: CASSPGRHYGYTF
abundance: NA; v_gene: TRBV23-1; j_gene: TRBJ2-7; d_gene: TRBD1; CDR3nt: TGCGCCAGCAGTCACTTGGACAGGGGGCCCTACGAGCAGTACTTC; CDR3aa: CASSHLDRGPYEQYF
abundance: few; v_gene: TRBV18; j_gene: TRBJ2-7; d_gene: TRBD1; CDR3nt: TGTGCCAGCTCACCTGGACAGGGGGAGGAGCAGTACTTC; CDR3aa: CASSPGQGEEQYF
abundance: NA; v_gene: TRBV6-5; j_gene: TRBJ2-7; d_gene: NA; CDR3nt: TGTGCCAGCAGTTTTAGTCCGGGCCCCTACGAGCAGTACTTC; CDR3aa: CASSFSPGPYEQYF
abundance: NA; v_gene: TRBV30; j_gene: TRBJ1-5; d_gene: NA; CDR3nt: TGTGCCTGGACCCTAAAGGGGGGGGACCAGCCCCAGCATTTT; CDR3aa: CAWTLKGGDQPQHF
abundance: few; v_gene: TRBV6-6; j_gene: TRBJ1-6; d_gene: NA; CDR3nt: TGTGCCAGCAGTTACGAAAGGGATTCACCCCTCCACTTT; CDR3aa: CASSYERDSPLHF
abundance: few; v_gene: TRBV29-1; j_gene: TRBJ1-5; d_gene: NA; CDR3nt: TGCAGCGTAAGGGGTCAGCCCCAGCATTTT; CDR3aa: CSVRGQPQHF
abundance: NA; v_gene: TRBV19; j_gene: TRBJ1-5; d_gene: NA; CDR3nt: TGTGCCAGTAGTATGGCCGGGCCTGATCAGCCCCAGCATTTT; CDR3aa: CASSMAGPDQPQHF
abundance: NA; v_gene: TRBV4-1; j_gene: TRBJ2-6; d_gene: NA; CDR3nt: TGCGCCAGCAGCCAAGCCCAGGCCCCAGCTGGGGCCAACGTCCTGACTTTC; CDR3aa: CASSQAQAPAGANVLTF
abundance: NA; v_gene: TRBV29-1; j_gene: TRBJ2-3; d_gene: NA; CDR3nt: TGCAGCGTTGAAGTTGGGAGCACAGATACGCAGTATTTT; CDR3aa: CSVEVGSTDTQYF
abundance: NA; v_gene: TRBV7-6; j_gene: TRBJ2-7; d_gene: NA; CDR3nt: TGTGCCAGCAGCTTAGACTACGAGCAGTACTTC; CDR3aa: CASSLDYEQYF
abundance: few; v_gene: TRBV28; j_gene: TRBJ2-5; d_gene: NA; CDR3nt: TGTGCCAGCAGTTTCCCCGGGGGCAGCCCAGAGACCCAGTACTTC; CDR3aa: CASSFPGGSPETQYF